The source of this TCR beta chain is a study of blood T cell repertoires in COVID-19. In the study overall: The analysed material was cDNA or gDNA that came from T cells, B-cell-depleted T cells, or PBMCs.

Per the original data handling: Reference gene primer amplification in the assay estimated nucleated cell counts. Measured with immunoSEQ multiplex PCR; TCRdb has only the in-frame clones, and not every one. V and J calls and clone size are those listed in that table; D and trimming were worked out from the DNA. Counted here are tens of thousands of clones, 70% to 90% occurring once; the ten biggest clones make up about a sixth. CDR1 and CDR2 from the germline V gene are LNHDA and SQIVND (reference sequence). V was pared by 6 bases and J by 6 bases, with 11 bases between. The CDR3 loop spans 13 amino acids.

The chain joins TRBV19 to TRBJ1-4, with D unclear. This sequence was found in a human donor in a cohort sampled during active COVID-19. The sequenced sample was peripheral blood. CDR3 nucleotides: TGTGCCAGTAGGAGGGTTCCGGATGAAAAACTGTTTTTT. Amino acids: CASRRVPDEKLFF.